Listed here are 30 T cell receptor beta chains from one sample, sequenced in a study of CD8+CD57+ T cells in acquired aplastic anemia. CD8+CD57+ cell expansion had been shown by flow cytometry in patients chosen for sequencing. Profiling of TCR beta VDJ combinations and CDR3 sequences used genomic DNA as template. A single record per CDR3 protein comes from TCRdb applying MiXCR to the reads. The data contain approximately 260,000 distinct CDR3 sequences, less than 85% of them singletons. Sequenced input: sorted CD4+, CD8+, or CD8+CD57+ T cells (not recorded which) from PBMCs. These receptors originate from a human donor with aplastic anemia.

In regard to this clonotype: The conserved closing phenylalanine or tryptophan is absent in this CDR3, likely reflecting a read error. The chain joins TRBV7-2 to TRBJ2-3; D tentatively reads TRBD1 or TRBD2 (6 bases each). The CDR3 consists of 13 residues. Trimming took 8 bases from V and 10 from J, leaving 19 bases between them. Germline V gene lookup returns CDR1 SGHTA and CDR2 FQGNSA. The CDR3: CASGDGGTAAQYY. CDR3 sequence (DNA): TGTGCCAGCGGGGACGGGGGCACAGCCGCGCAGTATTAT.

The chain links TRBV7-9 to TRBJ1-4, with D tentatively TRBD1 (6 bases). Germline-derived CDR1 and CDR2 are SEHNR and FQNEAQ (reference sequence). This CDR3 spans 16 amino acids. V was shortened by 3 bases and J by 12 bases, with 23 bases between the two germline ends. CDR3 residues: CASSFQRRGGIHELFF. In DNA form, the CDR3 reads TGTGCCAGCAGCTTTCAAAGAAGGGGGGGGATCCATGAACTGTTTTTT.

Comments on this clonotype: The germline gene is not matched at one end of the junction; a read error may be the cause. The V gene is TRBV9, the J gene TRBJ2-3; TRBD1 or TRBD2 may be the D gene (5 bases each). This CDR3 spans 13 amino acids. Germline V gene lookup returns CDR1 SGDLS and CDR2 YYNGEE. The CDR3 sequence: CASGDGSADQYFF. DNA of the CDR3: TGTGCCAGCGGGGACGGTTCCGCAGATCAGTATTTTTTT.

The J gene is TRBJ2-5, the V gene TRBV7-8, with unresolved D. The CDR3 loop spans 16 amino acids. The germline CDR1 and CDR2 sequences are SGHVS and FQNEAQ. The V end was cut by 0 bases, the J end by 11 bases, with 22 bases between. The CDR3 coding sequence is TGTGCCAGCAGCTTAGCGAGTGGTCCCGATACGCAGTATCAGTACTTC. This translates into CASSLASGPDTQYQYF.

The V and J genes are TRBV11-2 and TRBJ2-3, with a weak D call TRBD2 (6 bases). CDR3 length equals 17 residues. V was shortened by 0 bases and J by 5 bases, with 18 bases between the two germline ends. The germline V gene encodes CDR1 SGHAT and CDR2 FQNNGV. DNA of the CDR3: TGTGCCAGCAGCTTAGACGGTAGTGCGGGGCTAGGAGATACGCAGTATTTT. Translation gives CASSLDGSAGLGDTQYF.

The CDR3 here is CASSLVGGLDNQHYF. In nucleotides, the CDR3 is TGTGCCAGCAGCTTAGTGGGAGGGCTCGATAATCAGCATTATTTT. This chain links TRBV7-8 with TRBJ2-3; 7 bases are a match to TRBD2. Per the germline V gene, CDR1 is SGHVS and CDR2 is FQNEAQ. This CDR3 region has 15 residues. The ends lost 1 base at V and 15 bases at J; junction bases unmatched: 16.

The chain is built from TRBV13 and TRBJ1-2; 10 nucleotides agree with TRBD1. Germline CDR1 and CDR2: PRHDT and FYEKMQ (reference sequence). The trim removed 4 bases at V and 8 bases at J, leaving 10 bases unmatched. This CDR3 has 15 residues. DNA of the CDR3: TGTGCCAGCAGCTCACGGGACAGGGGTGCTTGGGGCTACACCTTC. As protein: CASSSRDRGAWGYTF.

The V and J genes are TRBV9 and TRBJ1-5; D unresolved. CDR3 length equals 15 residues. From germline, CDR1 is SGDLS and CDR2 YYNGEE. The V end lost 0 bases, the J end lost 14 bases, and 21 bases lay between the germline ends. The CDR3 DNA follows: TGTGCCAGCAGCGTAGGGTCAGCTAGGCATTATTTTGAGCATTTT. Translated: CASSVGSARHYFEHF. Complete variable domain (other parts from reference TRBV9 and TRBJ1-5): DSGVTQTPKHLITATGQRVTLRCSPRSGDLSVYWYQQSLDQGLQFLIQYYNGEERAKGNILERFSAQQFPDLHSELNLSSLELGDSALYFCASSVGSARHYFEHFGDGTRLSIL.

The chain combines TRBV2 with TRBJ2-3; D may be TRBD2 (6 bases). CDR1 and CDR2 from the germline V gene are SNHLY and FYNNEI. CDR3 length equals 14 residues. The germline V and J ends were trimmed by 5 bases and 14 bases, with 23 bases remaining between them. The CDR3 coding sequence is TGTGCCAGCAGTATGGCGGGACGTACCGCTACAGCGTATTTT. This gives the protein CASSMAGRTATAYF.

The chain carries TRBV5-8 and TRBJ2-5; a weak D match, TRBD1 (6 bases). Trimming took off 2 bases at V and 3 bases at J, with 14 bases between the two ends. This CDR3 has 15 residues. Germline V gene sequence: CDR1 SGHTS, CDR2 YDEGEE. The CDR3 DNA reads TGTGCCAGCAGCTTTACTAACGGGACAAAAGAGACCCAGTACTTC. Its protein product is CASSFTNGTKETQYF.

The chain links TRBV9 to TRBJ2-7, with a possible D match to TRBD1 (5 bases). The CDR3 covers 18 residues. The germline CDR1 and CDR2 sequences are SGDLS and YYNGEE. V was pared by 4 bases and J by 2 bases, with 25 bases between. DNA of the CDR3: TGTGCCAGCAGCTTTGGGGCACAGAGCACAGATACGCCCTACGAGCAGTACGTC. Its translation is CASSFGAQSTDTPYEQYV.

Note on this clonotype: Here the CDR3 omits its conserved ending phenylalanine or tryptophan, so a read error is the likely source. Because the CDR3's place on the DNA is in doubt, the DNA is left out and the CDR3 is given as listed by TCRdb. V usage is TRBV7-9 and J usage is TRBJ2-3; the table's D call TRBD1 went unverified against the DNA. The CDR3 is 13 amino acids in total, end residues counted. Germline loops: CDR1 SEHNR, CDR2 FQNEAQ (reference sequence). CDR3 loop: CASSVGGLNTGEL.

Note on this clonotype: Since no conserved phenylalanine or tryptophan closes the CDR3, a read error is the likely cause. The DNA is left out, because the CDR3 cannot be placed on it with certainty; the CDR3 is given as TCRdb lists it. This sequence joins TRBV15 and TRBJ1-1; the tabulated D call, TRBD1, remains unverified against the DNA. The CDR3 is 15 amino acids in total, end residues counted. Germline V gives CDR1 LNHNV, CDR2 YYDKDF (reference sequence). The CDR3 region is CASSRGSGADTQDFV.

This clonotype has just one count. DNA for the CDR3: TGTGCCAGCAGCTGGGGTCTGAGAGGGAACACTGAAGCTTTCTTT. It yields the protein CASSWGLRGNTEAFF. This chain links TRBV11-2 with TRBJ1-1; no firm D call. Germline V lookup: CDR1 SGHAT, CDR2 FQNNGV. Trimming removed 4 bases at V and 1 base at J, with 13 bases between. This CDR3 region has 15 residues.

On this clonotype itself: The junction departs from the called germline gene at one end, perhaps through a read error. The J gene is TRBJ2-5, the V gene TRBV7-4; the D is unclear. CDR1 is SGHVT and CDR2 is SQSDAQ in the germline V gene. The CDR3 loop spans 14 amino acids. Here the CDR3 DNA reads TGTGCCAGCAGCTTAGCGGGCAGCCTGAACACTGAAGCTTTC. Protein sequence: CASSLAGSLNTEAF.

This sequence joins TRBV7-2 and TRBJ2-7; 7 bases are shared with TRBD2. The CDR3 loop spans 15 amino acids. Germline loops: CDR1 SGHTA, CDR2 FQGNSA. With 1 base clipped from V and 3 bases from J, the junction kept 6 bases outside the gene matches. The CDR3 nucleotides are TGTGCCAGCAGCTTAGAACCGACTAGCATCTACGAGCAGTACTTC. Translating gives CASSLEPTSIYEQYF.

The chain combines TRBV7-6 with TRBJ2-6; no firm D call. Trimming stripped 0 bases from V and 0 bases from J, with 9 bases between. This CDR3 contains 17 residues. CDR1 and CDR2 from the germline V gene are SGHVS and FNYEAQ. The CDR3 sequence is CASSLATVPSGANVLTF. The CDR3 DNA reads TGTGCCAGCAGCTTAGCGACGGTCCCCTCTGGGGCCAACGTCCTGACTTTC.

A word on this clonotype: No conserved phenylalanine or tryptophan is present at the end of the CDR3, so a read error is the likely explanation. The DNA is left out, because the CDR3 cannot be placed on it with certainty; the CDR3 is given as TCRdb lists it. The genes are TRBV2 and TRBJ2-5; the table calls TRBD1, which could not be checked here. Both ends counted, the CDR3 spans 12 residues. CDR1 SNHLY and CDR2 FYNNEI come from the germline V gene. CDR3 region: CAVLGGAGTKYY.

Concerning this clonotype: The junction shows a germline mismatch at one end, possibly a read error. The chain has TRBV7-9 and TRBJ1-1, with D possibly matching TRBD1 (5 bases). Germline V gene lookup returns CDR1 SEHNR and CDR2 FQNEAQ (reference sequence). The length of the CDR3 is 15 residues. The CDR3 reads CASSLHLSGGTDAFF. The CDR3, as DNA: TGTGCCAGCAGCTTACATCTAAGCGGGGGGACTGATGCTTTCTTT.

The chain links TRBV11-2 to TRBJ2-7; TRBD1 agrees at 9 bases. The J segment lost 1 base and the V segment lost 6 bases, leaving 16 bases of the junction unmatched. The germline gives CDR1 SGHAT, CDR2 FQNNGV. The CDR3 spans 18 residues. The CDR3 bases are TGTGCCAGCAGTTACTCGGGGACAGGGACAGCCCTTTCCTACGAGCAGTACGTC. This translates into CASSYSGTGTALSYEQYV.

With regard to this clonotype: An end of the junction does not agree with germline; a read error may underlie this. The chain employs TRBV7-3 and TRBJ2-4; the D gene is possibly TRBD2 (5 bases). The CDR3 is 13 residues long. Germline V CDR1 and CDR2: SGHTA, FQGTGA. The CDR3 DNA reads TGCGCCAGCAGCCCCGGGGTGGGAAACGTTCAGTACTTC. Protein sequence: CASSPGVGNVQYF. Using reference TRBV7-3 and TRBJ2-4 for the parts outside the CDR3, the full variable domain is GAGVSQTPSNKVTEKGKYVELRCDPISGHTALYWYRQSLGQGPEFLIYFQGTGAADDSGLPNDRFFAVRPEGSVSTLKIQRTERGDSAVYLCASSPGVGNVQYFGAGTRLSVL.

As concerns this clonotype: A read error is likely, as this CDR3 ends without the conserved phenylalanine or tryptophan. The DNA is left out, because the CDR3 cannot be placed on it with certainty; the CDR3 is given as TCRdb lists it. This sequence joins TRBV2 and TRBJ2-2. Germline loops: CDR1 SNHLY, CDR2 FYNNEI. 12 amino acids form the CDR3, both terminal residues included. The CDR3 is CASGVGAGEPLY.

This clonotype was seen once. The junction departs from the called germline gene at one end, perhaps through a read error. The V call is TRBV7-8, the J call TRBJ2-3; no firm D call. CDR3 length: 14 residues. CDR1 SGHVS and CDR2 FQNEAQ come from the germline V gene. CDR3 loop: CASSLAVAPDTQDF. CDR3 coding DNA: TGTGCCAGCAGCTTAGCGGTGGCTCCGGATACGCAGGATTTT.

This chain joins TRBV20-1 and TRBJ1-2; TRBD1 aligns across 7 bases. The CDR3 is 16 residues long. The germline V gene has CDR1 DFQATT and CDR2 SNEGSKA (reference sequence). V gave up 3 bases and J gave up 3 bases; unmatched junction bases: 13. Written as DNA, the CDR3 is TGCAGTGCTAGTTTCCACCCGGACAGGCATGACTATGGCTACACCTTC. It codes for CSASFHPDRHDYGYTF.

The rearrangement uses TRBV2 and TRBJ1-2, with D uncertain. CDR1 SNHLY and CDR2 FYNNEI come from the germline V gene. V was cut by 4 bases and J by 7 bases, with 13 bases left in between. The CDR3 has 13 residues. The CDR3 region is CASSAESDSGYTF. CDR3 coding DNA: TGTGCCAGCAGTGCCGAGAGCGATAGTGGCTACACCTTC.

In regard to this clonotype: Compared with germline, one end of the junction differs, possibly owing to a read error. The rearrangement uses TRBV7-6 and TRBJ2-5; D ambiguous. The germline gives CDR1 SGHVS, CDR2 FNYEAQ. The CDR3 loop spans 14 amino acids. CDR3 nucleotide sequence: TGTGCCACCAGCATGGACGCCGAGCCACCCCCCCACTTTTTC. This gives the protein CATSMDAEPPPHFF.

Concerning this clonotype itself: An end of the junction does not agree with germline; a read error may underlie this. The chain recombines TRBV7-9 with TRBJ2-3; perhaps TRBD2 as D (6 bases). This CDR3 has 14 residues. The germline CDR1 and CDR2 sequences are SEHNR and FQNEAQ (reference sequence). CDR3 region: CASSFQRGGETDEF. The DNA of the CDR3 is TGTGCCAGCAGCTTTCAAAGAGGCGGGGAGACCGATGAGTTT.

A word on this clonotype: The germline gene is not matched at one end of the junction; a read error may be the cause. V usage is TRBV7-9 and J usage is TRBJ2-5, with D unresolved. This CDR3 has 14 amino acids. Germline assignment: CDR1 SEHNR and CDR2 FQNEAQ (reference sequence). The CDR3 bases are TGTGCCAGCAGCCAACAAGCGAAACCCGAGACCTTGGACTTC. Protein sequence: CASSQQAKPETLDF.

The V call is TRBV7-3, the J call TRBJ2-1; 9 bases are shared with TRBD2. The junction had 15 bases not matched to a gene; V was cut back by 7 bases and J by 8 bases. CDR1 and CDR2 from the germline V gene are SGHTA and FQGTGA. The CDR3 is 16 amino acids. The CDR3 here is CASTIQRSGGSDEQFF. CDR3 sequence (DNA): TGTGCCAGCACAATTCAAAGAAGCGGGGGGAGCGATGAGCAGTTCTTC.

As to this clonotype: In this CDR3 the conserved last residue, phenylalanine or tryptophan, is missing, so a read error is likely. Because the CDR3's place on the DNA is in doubt, the DNA is left out and the CDR3 is given as listed by TCRdb. The rearrangement joins TRBV2 to TRBJ1-1; the table calls TRBD1, which could not be checked here. Germline CDR1 is SNHLY and CDR2 is FYNNEI. The CDR3 is 15 amino acids in total, end residues counted. CDR3 region: CASSASYSNQPQPFG.